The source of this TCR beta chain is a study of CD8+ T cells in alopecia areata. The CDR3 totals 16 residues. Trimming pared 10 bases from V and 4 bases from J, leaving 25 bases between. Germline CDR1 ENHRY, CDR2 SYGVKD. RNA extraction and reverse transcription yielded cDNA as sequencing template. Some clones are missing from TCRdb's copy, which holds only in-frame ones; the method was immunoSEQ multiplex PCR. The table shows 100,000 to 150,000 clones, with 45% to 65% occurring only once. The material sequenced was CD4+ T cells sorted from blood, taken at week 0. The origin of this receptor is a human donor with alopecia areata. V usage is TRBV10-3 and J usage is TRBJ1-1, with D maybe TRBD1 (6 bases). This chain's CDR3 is CATSTRTSGEGTEAFF. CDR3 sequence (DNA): TGTGCCACGAGTACCAGGACATCAGGGGAGGGCACTGAAGCTTTCTTT.